The next 30 T cell receptor beta chains were all read from a single sample in a study of low-dose radiotherapy and immunotherapy resistance in tumors. As to time point: after trial treatment. Treatment of the sample: LDRT plus nivolumab, ipilimumab, low-dose cyclophosphamide and aspirin (RACIN trial). TRAV- and TRBV-specific primers primed first-strand cDNA, covering alpha and beta chains. It was with a constant-region primer and a V-primer adapter that TCRs were amplified over around 18 PCR cycles. A single record per CDR3 protein comes from TCRdb applying MiXCR to the reads. The sample holds about 60,000 distinct CDR3 sequences, roughly 23% seen once. The sequencing here drew on PBMCs, taken after low-dose radiotherapy plus immunotherapy. The receptors here all came from a male donor with prostate cancer.

This clonotype was seen ten or more times. V gene TRBV5-4 combines with J gene TRBJ1-1; D possibly corresponds to TRBD1 (5 bases). V shed 0 bases and J shed 3 bases, with 12 bases lying between them. Germline CDR1 and CDR2: SGHNT and YYREEE (reference sequence). CDR3 length: 15 residues. The CDR3 spells CASSLAGRGDTEAFF. DNA of the CDR3: TGTGCCAGCAGCTTGGCTGGGCGGGGGGACACTGAAGCTTTCTTT.

This clonotype has a handful of counts. The rearrangement joins TRBV4-1 to TRBJ1-1, with TRBD1 as a possible D gene (5 bases). The length of the CDR3 is 18 residues. Germline loops: CDR1 MGHRA, CDR2 YSYEKL. V dropped 1 base and J dropped 6 bases, with 24 bases sitting between them. The CDR3 DNA sequence: TGCGCCAGCAGCCAAGGGCAAGGGGTGGGGGGACGCGGCCCTGAAGCTTTCTTT. Amino acids: CASSQGQGVGGRGPEAFF.

The table lists this clonotype with many counts. The chain combines TRBV7-9 with TRBJ1-1, with 8 bases fitting TRBD1. Germline CDR1 and CDR2: SEHNR and FQNEAQ (reference sequence). This CDR3 is built from 15 residues. Unmatched junction bases numbered 6, after V lost 1 base and J lost 5 bases. The CDR3 loop is CASSLGTGSYTEAFF. The CDR3 nucleotides are TGTGCCAGCAGCTTAGGGACAGGGAGTTATACTGAAGCTTTCTTT. Full variable domain (rest looked up from reference TRBV7-9 and TRBJ1-1): DTGVSQNPRHKITKRGQNVTFRCDPISEHNRLYWYRQTLGQGPEFLTYFQNEAQLEKSRLLSDRFSAERPKGSFSTLEIQRTEQGDSAMYLCASSLGTGSYTEAFFGQGTRLTVV.

With respect to this clonotype: A read error may explain this, as a much larger clone is one base away. The missing conserved phenylalanine or tryptophan at the end of this CDR3 makes a read error likely. The chain uses TRBV27 and TRBJ2-7; 9 bases map to TRBD1. CDR3 length: 15 residues. In germline, CDR1 is MNHEY, CDR2 SMNVEV (reference sequence). J was trimmed by 3 bases and V by 6 bases; bases with no gene match: 9. Here the CDR3 reads CASRQPGQGIYEQYL. Written as DNA, the CDR3 is TGTGCCAGCAGACAACCCGGACAGGGGATCTACGAGCAGTACTTA.

Note on this clonotype: A far larger clone is one base from this, pointing to a likely read error. This sequence joins TRBV6-1 and TRBJ2-1; 9 bases are shared with TRBD2. This CDR3 has 15 residues. Trimming cost V 7 bases and J 2 bases; bases outside gene matches: 6. Germline-derived CDR1 and CDR2 are MNHNS and SASEGT. The DNA for the CDR3 is TGTGCCAGCAAGGGAGCGGGGGGCCCCTACAATGAGCAGTTCTTC. Its protein is CASKGAGGPYNEQFF.

A few counts support this clonotype. Given a far larger clone just one base away, this is likely a sequencing read error. V and J are TRBV6-1 and TRBJ2-1; 8 bases map to TRBD2. CDR3 size: 14 residues. The germline gives CDR1 MNHNS, CDR2 SASEGT. The V gene end was trimmed by 6 bases and the J gene end by 10 bases; junction bases not matched to a gene: 11. The CDR3 region is CASRLPSGSGEQFF. CDR3 in DNA: TGTGCCAGCAGGTTGCCTAGCGGGTCGGGGGAGCAGTTCTTC.

This clonotype was seen many times. The chain links TRBV5-1 to TRBJ2-5; TRBD2 matches 15 bases. CDR3 size: 16 residues. The V and J ends lost 2 bases and 5 bases, in that order; junction bases with no gene match: 4. Germline V gene data show CDR1 as SGHRS and CDR2 as YFSETQ. The CDR3 region is CASSFGLAGGSETQYF. DNA of the CDR3: TGCGCCAGCAGCTTCGGACTAGCGGGGGGGAGCGAGACCCAGTACTTC.

Many counts were recorded for this clonotype. The V call is TRBV29-1, the J call TRBJ1-5; D remains ambiguous. The CDR3 is made up of 13 amino acids. Germline V gene lookup returns CDR1 SQVTM and CDR2 ANQGSEA. V was pared by 3 bases and J by 2 bases, with 8 bases between. The CDR3 spells CSVDGGGNQPQHF. The CDR3 DNA reads TGCAGCGTTGATGGCGGGGGCAATCAGCCCCAGCATTTT. The full variable domain, in which reference TRBV29-1 and TRBJ1-5 provide the parts outside the CDR3, is SAVISQKPSRDICQRGTSLTIQCQVDSQVTMMFWYRQQPGQSLTLIATANQGSEATYESGFVIDKFPISRPNLTFSTLTVSNMSPEDSSIYLCSVDGGGNQPQHFGDGTRLSIL.

This clonotype was seen a few times. The chain carries TRBV7-6 and TRBJ2-5; the D gene is possibly TRBD2 (5 bases). The V end was cut by 5 bases, the J end by 1 base, with 14 bases between. CDR1 and CDR2 (germline): SGHVS, FNYEAQ. The CDR3 runs 15 residues. CDR3 region: CASSRLGVGQETQYF. The CDR3 coding sequence is TGTGCCAGCAGCCGACTCGGGGTTGGCCAAGAGACCCAGTACTTC.

The sample holds many counts of this clonotype. A junction end diverges from the germline sequence, so it may reflect a read error. The chain joins TRBV5-3 to TRBJ2-3; perhaps D is TRBD1 or TRBD2 (5 bases each). TRBV5-3 belongs to the ORF category, with a function that is uncertain. The CDR3 is 13 residues long. The CDR3 sequence: CASSLVGADTQYF. CDR3 DNA sequence: TGTGCCAGCAGCTTGGTGGGGGCAGATACGCAGTATTTT.

A note on this clonotype: Only one base separates this from a far larger clonotype, so it likely reflects a read error. The genes are TRBV2 and TRBJ2-1, with a tentative D call TRBD1 (6 bases). This CDR3 spans 14 amino acids. Germline CDR1 and CDR2: SNHLY and FYNNEI. The CDR3: CDSSYNRVNNEQFF. In nucleotides, the CDR3 is TGTGACAGCAGCTACAACAGGGTAAACAATGAGCAGTTCTTC. Full variable domain (rest looked up from reference TRBV2 and TRBJ2-1): EPEVTQTPSHQVTQMGQEVILRCVPISNHLYFYWYRQILGQKVEFLVSFYNNEISEKSEIFDDQFSVERPDGSNFTLKIRSTKLEDSAMYFCDSSYNRVNNEQFFGPGTRLTVL.

This clonotype was counted a few times. The chain links TRBV27 to TRBJ1-5; D gene ambiguous. Trimming removed 0 bases at V and 4 bases at J, with 10 bases between. Germline V gene lookup returns CDR1 MNHEY and CDR2 SMNVEV (reference sequence). The CDR3 consists of 15 residues. The CDR3 loop is CASSLSSQPNQPQHF. Written as DNA, the CDR3 is TGTGCCAGCAGTTTATCATCGCAGCCAAATCAGCCCCAGCATTTT.

This clonotype was seen a single time. The chain combines TRBV6-2 or TRBV6-3 with TRBJ1-1; no clear D gene. The germline V and J ends were trimmed by 4 bases and 0 bases, with 9 bases remaining between them. The CDR3 runs 14 residues. CDR1 is MNHEY and CDR2 is SVGEGT in the germline V gene. CDR3 sequence: CASSSPTVNTEAFF. As DNA, the CDR3 is TGTGCCAGCAGTTCCCCGACGGTGAACACTGAAGCTTTCTTT.

This clonotype appeared many times. The V call is TRBV28, the J call TRBJ2-2; no clear D. V lost 6 bases and J lost 7, with 12 bases in between. Germline V gene lookup returns CDR1 MDHEN and CDR2 SYDVKM. This CDR3 is built from 13 residues. CDR3 region: CASSAEWGGELFF. CDR3 sequence (DNA): TGTGCCAGCAGCGCCGAATGGGGCGGGGAGCTGTTTTTT.

This clonotype occurred many times. J is TRBJ1-2 and V is TRBV5-1, with no clear D. Trimming cost V 4 bases and J 5 bases, with 9 bases left between them. The CDR3 totals 12 residues. Germline assignment: CDR1 SGHRS and CDR2 YFSETQ. CDR3 in DNA: TGCGCCAGCAGCCCGGAAAATTATGGCTACACCTTC. Protein sequence: CASSPENYGYTF. The full variable domain, with the rest looked up from reference TRBV5-1 and TRBJ1-2, is KAGVTQTPRYLIKTRGQQVTLSCSPISGHRSVSWYQQTPGQGLQFLFEYFSETQRNKGNFPGRFSGRQFSNSRSEMNVSTLELGDSALYLCASSPENYGYTFGSGTRLTVV.

This clonotype was observed many times. The chain combines TRBV3-1 with TRBJ1-2; maybe TRBD1 (6 bases). Trimming took 0 bases from V and 4 from J, leaving 9 bases between them. Germline values: CDR1 LGHDT, CDR2 YNNKEL (reference sequence). This CDR3 contains 14 residues. CDR3 residues: CASSQDIQGYGYTF. The CDR3 nucleotides read TGTGCCAGCAGCCAAGACATACAGGGCTATGGCTACACCTTC.

CDR3 coding DNA: TGTGCCAGTAGTAGTCTAGCGGAAACAGATACGCAGTATTTT. This sequence encodes CASSSLAETDTQYF. The chain links TRBV19 to TRBJ2-3, with TRBD2 matching 7 bases. This CDR3 contains 14 residues. V shed 4 bases and J 3 bases; nucleotides not matched to a gene: 4. Germline CDR1 reads LNHDA; CDR2 reads SQIVND (reference sequence). Combining the CDR3 with reference TRBV19 and TRBJ2-3 gives the whole variable domain DGGITQSPKYLFRKEGQNVTLSCEQNLNHDAMYWYRQDPGQGLRLIYYSQIVNDFQKGDIAEGYSVSREKKESFPLTVTSAQKNPTAFYLCASSSLAETDTQYFGPGTRLTVL.

Ten or more counts support this clonotype. The chain uses TRBV4-1 and TRBJ2-3; 7 bases agree with TRBD2. CDR1 MGHRA and CDR2 YSYEKL come from the germline V gene. The CDR3 sequence is 14 residues long. J was trimmed by 1 base and V by 3 bases; bases with no gene match: 1. The CDR3 here is CASSQRERTDTQYF. For the CDR3, the DNA is TGCGCCAGCAGCCAGCGGGAGCGCACAGATACGCAGTATTTT.

This clonotype has at least ten counts. The J gene is TRBJ2-5, the V gene TRBV15; TRBD2 aligns across 7 bases. The CDR3 has 16 amino acids. The V gene end was trimmed by 3 bases and the J gene end by 0 bases; junction bases not matched to a gene: 7. CDR1 and CDR2 (germline): LNHNV, YYDKDF (reference sequence). The CDR3 is CATSRALGGYQETQYF. The DNA for the CDR3 is TGTGCCACCAGCAGGGCCCTGGGAGGGTACCAAGAGACCCAGTACTTC.

This clonotype was picked up many times. V usage is TRBV14 and J usage is TRBJ2-3; 9 bases fit TRBD2. The ends lost 0 bases at V and 3 bases at J; junction bases unmatched: 4. Germline-derived CDR1 and CDR2 are SGHDN and FVKESK. The CDR3 contains 16 residues. In DNA form, the CDR3 reads TGTGCCAGCAGCCAAGAGCTAGCGGGGCCGACAGATACGCAGTATTTT. Translating it yields CASSQELAGPTDTQYF. Variable domain in full (rest from reference TRBV14 and TRBJ2-3): EAGVTQFPSHSVIEKGQTVTLRCDPISGHDNLYWYRRVMGKEIKFLLHFVKESKQDESGMPNNRFLAERTGGTYSTLKVQPAELEDSGVYFCASSQELAGPTDTQYFGPGTRLTVL.

The rearrangement joins TRBV2 to TRBJ1-5; 11 nucleotides match TRBD1. This CDR3 is built from 15 residues. Per germline, CDR1 SNHLY and CDR2 FYNNEI. Losses at the gene ends were 4 bases for V and 6 bases for J; bases not matched to a gene: 5. This CDR3 is CASSVGTGGGQPQHF. CDR3 sequence (DNA): TGTGCCAGCAGTGTCGGGACAGGGGGTGGTCAGCCCCAGCATTTT.

This clonotype has at least ten counts. The chain carries TRBV12-3 or TRBV12-4 and TRBJ2-2; TRBD2 aligns across 9 bases. After removal of 3 bases from V and 3 bases from J, the junction contained 8 bases not matched to a gene. The CDR3 is 17 amino acids. CDR3 amino acids: CASSLVREGPDTGELFF. CDR3 nucleotides: TGTGCCAGCAGTTTGGTGCGGGAGGGCCCAGACACCGGGGAGCTGTTTTTT.

The J gene is TRBJ1-4, the V gene TRBV28; D possibly corresponds to TRBD1 (5 bases). Germline V lookup: CDR1 MDHEN, CDR2 SYDVKM. This CDR3 is 16 amino acids long. The ends were cut back, 4 bases at V and 5 bases at J, with 17 bases in the middle. The CDR3: CASSSYGGSANEKLFF. In nucleotides, the CDR3 is TGTGCCAGCAGTTCGTATGGGGGGTCTGCGAATGAAAAACTGTTTTTT.

Many counts were recorded for this clonotype. This sequence joins TRBV2 and TRBJ2-2; no reliable D call. With 5 bases removed from V and 7 bases from J, the gap between germline ends came to 8 bases. CDR3 length: 12 residues. Germline-derived CDR1 and CDR2 are SNHLY and FYNNEI. CDR3 in DNA: TGTGCCAGCAGTAGAACCGACGGGGAGCTGTTTTTT. Translation gives CASSRTDGELFF.

On this clonotype itself: Compared with germline, one end of the junction differs, possibly owing to a read error. The V call is TRBV6-1, the J call TRBJ1-6, with D perhaps TRBD1 (6 bases). Germline-derived CDR1 and CDR2 are MNHNS and SASEGT. CDR3 length equals 17 residues. The CDR3 bases are TGTGCGAGCAGCATGGATACAGGGAGCTCCTATAATTCACCCCACCACTTT. The encoded protein is CASSMDTGSSYNSPHHF.

In the case of this clonotype: It is unclear where the CDR3 begins or ends on the DNA, so no DNA is shown, and the CDR3 is as TCRdb lists it. The chain uses TRBV5-1 and TRBJ2-7. The CDR3 is made up of 23 amino acids, end residues included. CDR1 is SGHRS, CDR2 YFSETQ, per germline. The CDR3 region is CASTNQTSMYLCASSSWGYEQYF.

This clonotype has at least ten counts. The junction departs from germline at one end; a sequencing error may be responsible. This chain connects TRBV7-2 to TRBJ1-6; D is unclear. This CDR3 has 15 residues. CDR1 is SGHTA and CDR2 is FQGNSA in the germline V gene. DNA for the CDR3: TGCGCCAGCAGCTTGGGAGGCGGCTATAATTCACCCCTCCACTTT. Translation: CASSLGGGYNSPLHF.

This clonotype occurred many times. V is TRBV18 and J is TRBJ1-5; D is undetermined. The CDR3 has 13 amino acids. Germline V gene data show CDR1 as KGHSH and CDR2 as LQKENI. The V gene lost 2 bases and the J gene lost 2 bases, with 4 bases spanning the gap. As DNA, the CDR3 is TGTGCCAGCTCACCAGGGGGCAATCAGCCCCAGCATTTT. Protein sequence: CASSPGGNQPQHF.

This clonotype was counted at least ten times. The V gene is TRBV12-3 or TRBV12-4, the J gene TRBJ1-6, with 7 bases aligning to TRBD1. With 4 bases clipped from V and 5 bases from J, the junction kept 5 bases outside the gene matches. The CDR3 consists of 15 residues. CDR3: CASSSRDRDNSPLHF. The CDR3 DNA is TGTGCCAGCAGTTCCCGGGACAGAGATAATTCACCCCTCCACTTT.

This clonotype was detected many times. J is TRBJ2-7 and V is TRBV28, with 14 bases lining up with TRBD2. Trimming removed 8 bases from V and 7 bases from J; junction bases left unmatched: 10. The CDR3 has 15 amino acids. The V gene's germline CDR1 is MDHEN and CDR2 SYDVKM. DNA for the CDR3: TGTGCCAGCTGGGAAGGGACTAGCGGGAGTCAAGAGCAGTACTTC. This gives the protein CASWEGTSGSQEQYF.